This T cell receptor (beta chain) was found in a study of T cell changes during pregnancy in multiple sclerosis. Profiled with immunoSEQ multiplex PCR; TCRdb holds only in-frame clones, not every one. The sample lists some 38,000 clones, 85% to 95% occurring once. The TCR comes from a female donor in good health, enrolled as a control in a pregnancy study. Sequenced here: CD4+ T cells from peripheral blood mononuclear cells, sampled after pregnancy.

In DNA form, the CDR3 reads TGTGCCAGCTCTCCTGGGGCAGGGGGCTTGGTGAACACTGAAGCTTTCTTT. As protein: CASSPGAGGLVNTEAFF. V is TRBV18 and J is TRBJ1-1; 8 bases align to TRBD1. CDR1 and CDR2 from the germline V gene are KGHSH and LQKENI. This CDR3 contains 17 residues. V shed 6 bases and J 0 bases; nucleotides not matched to a gene: 12. Complete variable domain (other parts from reference TRBV18 and TRBJ1-1): NAGVMQNPRHLVRRRGQEARLRCSPMKGHSHVYWYRQLPEEGLKFMVYLQKENIIDESGMPKERFSAEFPKEGPSILRIQQVVRGDSAAYFCASSPGAGGLVNTEAFFGQGTRLTVV.